This T cell receptor beta chain derives from a study of T cells in Graves' hyperthyroidism and ophthalmopathy. Researchers took RNA transcripts and amplified the TCR beta CDR3 regions from them. The primer set for the first-round RT-PCR of the TCR CDR3 was HTBI. TCRdb re-derived calls from the multiplex PCR reads in MiXCR, one entry per CDR3 protein. The sample includes more than 550,000 distinct CDR3 sequences, 45% of them seen just once. Germline lookup yields CDR1 DFQATT and CDR2 SNEGSKA (reference sequence). This CDR3 region has 13 residues. V lost 4 bases to trimming and J lost 0 bases, with 10 bases between them. Remarks on this clonotype: Its antigen is as yet unknown.

Study-wide points: Stable hyperthyroidism was separated from ophthalmopathy by a model based on 13 V-J features.

The chain combines TRBV20-1 with TRBJ2-7; D is perhaps TRBD1 (6 bases). Sequences were obtained from peripheral blood or thyroid tissue (not recorded which). The clonotype originates from an adult man with Graves' disease, either hyperthyroidism or ophthalmopathy (not recorded which). The CDR3 spells CSATGQSSYEQYF. The CDR3 bases are TGCAGTGCTACCGGACAGTCCTCCTACGAGCAGTACTTC.